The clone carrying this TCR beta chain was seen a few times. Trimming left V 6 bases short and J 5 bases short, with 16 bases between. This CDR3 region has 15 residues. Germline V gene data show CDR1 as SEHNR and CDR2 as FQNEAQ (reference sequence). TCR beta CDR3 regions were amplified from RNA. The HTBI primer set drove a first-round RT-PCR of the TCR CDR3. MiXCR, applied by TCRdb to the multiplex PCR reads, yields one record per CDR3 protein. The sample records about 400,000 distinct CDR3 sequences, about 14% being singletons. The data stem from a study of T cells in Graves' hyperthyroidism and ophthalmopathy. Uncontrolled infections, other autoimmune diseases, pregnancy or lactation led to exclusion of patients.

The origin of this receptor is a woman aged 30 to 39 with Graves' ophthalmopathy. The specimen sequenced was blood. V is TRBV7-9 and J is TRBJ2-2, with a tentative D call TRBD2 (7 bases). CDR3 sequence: CASSLGGGDTGELFF. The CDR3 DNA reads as TGTGCCAGCAGTTTGGGAGGGGGAGATACCGGGGAGCTGTTTTTT. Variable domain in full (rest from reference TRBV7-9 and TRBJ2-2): DTGVSQNPRHKITKRGQNVTFRCDPISEHNRLYWYRQTLGQGPEFLTYFQNEAQLEKSRLLSDRFSAERPKGSFSTLEIQRTEQGDSAMYLCASSLGGGDTGELFFGEGSRLTVL.